The text below deals with one TCR beta chain. This record comes from a study of T cells in women clearing cervical HPV infection. The protocol was immunoSEQ multiplex PCR, while the TCRdb copy is restricted to in-frame clones and leaves out a portion. The sample has some 16,000 clones. This clonotype was sampled from a woman between 18 and 69 years old with a cervical HPV16 infection that either progressed to CIN3+ or cleared (not recorded which). The sequencing sample was made of blood buffy coat.

The DNA read from the CDR3 is TGTGCCAGCAGCTCTAGGTCCCCAACTAATGAAAAA. Its protein product is CASSSRSPTNEK. The entire CDR3 sequence reads CASSSRSPTNEKLFF. The V and J genes are TRBV13 and TRBJ1-4; D call uncertain. Read coverage stops 3 residues before the CDR3 terminus; the germline J gene supplies the remainder. The V end lost 4 bases, the J end lost 0 bases, and 9 bases lay between the germline ends. In germline, CDR1 is PRHDT, CDR2 FYEKMQ (reference sequence). The CDR3 sequence is 15 residues long.